Listed below are T cell receptor beta chains from one sample, sequenced in a study of naive and memory T cell subsets. Using its own MiXCR run on the UMI-ligation and nested PCR reads, TCRdb lists one record per CDR3 protein. The sample lists around 160,000 distinct CDR3 sequences, approximately 22% occurring once. The source material was naive CD4+ T cells from blood. The source of these receptors is a human donor in good health. Each CDR3 is given with its conserved first and last residue. Each record gives: CDR3 DNA, CDR3 protein, clone size, V gene, J gene, D gene. D genes are given only for firm matches. Only some rows state a clone size, as once, few, many or a class for expanded clones.

TGTGCCAGCAGTTTACGTCAGGGGACTACCTACGAGCAGTACTTC	CASSLRQGTTYEQYF	NA	TRBV27	TRBJ2-7	NA
TGTGCCAGCAGCGACCGACTAGCGGAAGAGCAGTTCTTC	CASSDRLAEEQFF	few	TRBV7-2	TRBJ2-1	TRBD2
TGTGCCAGCAGTTTCACGAGGGACAGCCACAACGAGCAGTACTTC	CASSFTRDSHNEQYF	NA	TRBV6-2/TRBV6-3	TRBJ2-7	TRBD1
TGTGCCAGCAGTTCGAAGGAGTTCTCTGGGGCCAACGTCCTGACTTTC	CASSSKEFSGANVLTF	NA	TRBV6-5	TRBJ2-6	NA
TGCAGTGCTGGTTCTGGGGCCAACGTCCTGACTTTC	CSAGSGANVLTF	NA	TRBV20-1	TRBJ2-6	NA
TGTGCCAGCAGCCAATCCCGCCAGGGTTCCGGGGAGCTGTTTTTT	CASSQSRQGSGELFF	NA	TRBV4-2	TRBJ2-2	NA
TGTGCCAGCAGCTACCCCTGGGATACGCAGTATTTT	CASSYPWDTQYF	many	TRBV7-9	TRBJ2-3	NA
TGTGCCAGCTCACCGAACACAGATACGCAGTATTTT	CASSPNTDTQYF	NA	TRBV18	TRBJ2-3	NA
TGTGCCAGTACTTACCTATCTGGGGCCAACGTCCTGACTTTC	CASTYLSGANVLTF	NA	TRBV12-3/TRBV12-4	TRBJ2-6	NA
TGTGCCACCAGCAGAGATGGGAGGTCCGACAATGAGCAGTTCTTC	CATSRDGRSDNEQFF	few	TRBV15	TRBJ2-1	NA
TGCGCCAGCAGCCAACTAGCTGTATCTTTCAATGAGCAGTTCTTC	CASSQLAVSFNEQFF	NA	TRBV4-1	TRBJ2-1	NA
TGCGCCAGCAGCCGGCCCACGACGGGACTAGATTACAATGAGCAGTTCTTC	CASSRPTTGLDYNEQFF	many	TRBV5-1	TRBJ2-1	TRBD2
TGCGCCAGCAGCTTGGCCTTCGGGAGCATTTCCTACAATGAGCAGTTCTTC	CASSLAFGSISYNEQFF	NA	TRBV5-1	TRBJ2-1	NA
TGTGCCAGCAGCTCATCCACAGGGATAGGCATTCAGTACTTC	CASSSSTGIGIQYF	NA	TRBV7-9	TRBJ2-4	NA
TGTGCCAGCAGTTTCAGAACCCCGGGACTCCTAGCCAAAAACATTCAGTACTTC	CASSFRTPGLLAKNIQYF	once	TRBV12-3/TRBV12-4	TRBJ2-4	NA
TGTGCCAGCAGTTTAAGTCGTGGGCTTAGCTCCTACGAGCAGTACTTC	CASSLSRGLSSYEQYF	NA	TRBV28	TRBJ2-7	NA
TGCAGTGCCCCCGAAGGTAGCGGGGGTCCCGAGCAGTTCTTC	CSAPEGSGGPEQFF	few	TRBV20-1	TRBJ2-1	TRBD2
TGTGCCAGCTCAGGGGGAAATGAAAAACTGTTTTTT	CASSGGNEKLFF	few	TRBV6-6	TRBJ1-4	TRBD1
TGCAGTTCACCCTGGGGGGAGACCCAGTACTTC	CSSPWGETQYF	NA	TRBV20-1	TRBJ2-5	NA
TGCAGCTCAGGGGGGGACACTGAAGCTTTCTTT	CSSGGDTEAFF	NA	TRBV29-1	TRBJ1-1	TRBD1
TGTGCCAGCAGCCCCCGGGCCGGGGTAGCTTTCTTT	CASSPRAGVAFF	NA	TRBV7-9	TRBJ1-1	NA
TGTGCCAGCAGCTTAGTAGAGGTACTAGCGGGAGGGCCCGAGCAGTACTTC	CASSLVEVLAGGPEQYF	many	TRBV7-8	TRBJ2-7	TRBD2
TGTGCCACCAGCCCCCGAGGATCCTACAATGAGCAGTTCTTC	CATSPRGSYNEQFF	NA	TRBV15	TRBJ2-1	NA
TGCAGCGTTGACAGGGGGAACACCATATATTTT	CSVDRGNTIYF	NA	TRBV29-1	TRBJ1-3	TRBD1
TGTGCCTCCGGCGGGTTGGGAAAGGCAGGTGAAAAACTGTTTTTT	CASGGLGKAGEKLFF	many	TRBV9	TRBJ1-4	NA
TGTGCCAGCAGTGGCAATCAGCCCCAGCATTTT	CASSGNQPQHF	few	TRBV28	TRBJ1-5	NA
TGTGCCAGCAGTACCAGAATCGGAAGTTATAGCAATCAGCCCCAGCATTTT	CASSTRIGSYSNQPQHF	NA	TRBV12-3/TRBV12-4	TRBJ1-5	NA
TGTGCCAGCAGACTAGAGGGCGTAGCGGGAGAGGGGGCAGATACGCAGTATTTT	CASRLEGVAGEGADTQYF	few	TRBV12-3/TRBV12-4	TRBJ2-3	TRBD2
TGCAGCGTTGCGACGGGTTCCTACGAGCAGTACTTC	CSVATGSYEQYF	NA	TRBV29-1	TRBJ2-7	NA
TGTGCCAGCAGCGTAGGTGCAGGGGGTAATTCACCCCTCCACTTT	CASSVGAGGNSPLHF	few	TRBV9	TRBJ1-6	TRBD1
TGTGCCAGCAGCCAACAGGAACTGCGCCTATCTGGGGCCAACGTCCTGACTTTC	CASSQQELRLSGANVLTF	few	TRBV3-1	TRBJ2-6	NA
TGTGCCAGCAGTTTGCTAGGGGCGGCTTTCTTT	CASSLLGAAFF	NA	TRBV12-3/TRBV12-4	TRBJ1-1	NA
TGTGCCAGCAGCCGAGTCGGGCAGGTTGACTACGAGCAGTACTTC	CASSRVGQVDYEQYF	NA	TRBV12-3/TRBV12-4	TRBJ2-7	NA
TGCAGTGCTTCACAAACGAACTATGGCTACACCTTC	CSASQTNYGYTF	many	TRBV20-1	TRBJ1-2	NA
TGTGCCAGCGGGGTTAGGTCAAGATGGGATGAGCAGTTCTTC	CASGVRSRWDEQFF	many	TRBV28	TRBJ2-1	NA
TGCAGCCTCCGGGAGGCGGGATACAATGAGCAGTTCTTC	CSLREAGYNEQFF	NA	TRBV29-1	TRBJ2-1	TRBD2
TGTGCCAGCAGCCTGACAGTCTCACCCCTCCACTTT	CASSLTVSPLHF	NA	TRBV12-3/TRBV12-4	TRBJ1-6	NA
TGTGCCAGCAGCCCAGGGAACACCGGGGAGCTGTTTTTT	CASSPGNTGELFF	NA	TRBV7-6	TRBJ2-2	NA
TGTGCCAGCAGCTTGGGAACCGGGACAGGGGGCGGGTACGAGCAGTACTTC	CASSLGTGTGGGYEQYF	few	TRBV5-6	TRBJ2-7	TRBD1
TGCAGCGTGGACAGGGTAAATACGCAGTATTTT	CSVDRVNTQYF	NA	TRBV29-1	TRBJ2-3	TRBD1
TGTGCCAGCAGCTCCGGGACTAGCGGGAGCAGAGCCAAAAACATTCAGTACTTC	CASSSGTSGSRAKNIQYF	few	TRBV7-2	TRBJ2-4	TRBD2
TGTGCCACCAGTCCCTCCGAATTTGACACCGGGGAGCTGTTTTTT	CATSPSEFDTGELFF	NA	TRBV24-1	TRBJ2-2	NA
TGTGCCAGCAGCTTAGGAGGATCCAGGGGGACCGCAGATACGCAGTATTTT	CASSLGGSRGTADTQYF	NA	TRBV11-2	TRBJ2-3	TRBD1
TGCAGTGCTAGCCAGGGGGCGCGTGGCACAGATACGCAGTATTTT	CSASQGARGTDTQYF	many	TRBV20-1	TRBJ2-3	TRBD1